These T cell receptor beta chains were read from a single sample in a study of T cell responses to AZD1222 COVID-19 vaccine. TCRdb's copy holds only in-frame clones and misses some; the assay was immunoSEQ multiplex PCR. The table lists some 79,000 clones, around 81% of them singletons. This specimen consisted of peripheral blood, obtained 28 days after the second AZD1222 dose. The receptors shown here come from an adult who received the AZD1222 COVID-19 vaccine. Each CDR3 is given with its conserved first and last residue. A D gene is named only where the DNA matches it firmly. Not all rows give a size; the values are once, few, many and, for expanded clones, a class.

>TRBV7-2|TRBJ2-1|TRBD2|.
TGTGCCAGCAGCTTAGCTTTGCGGCGGGGGGGCGGCGATGAGCAGTTCTTC
CASSLALRRGGGDEQFF
>TRBV7-6|TRBJ2-7|.|.
TGTGCCAGCAGCTTAGCGGCAGGGATTGCCTACGAGCAGTACTTC
CASSLAAGIAYEQYF
>TRBV28|TRBJ1-1|.|.
TGTGCCAGCCAATATACGTGGCCTCTATACACTGAAGCTTTCTTT
CASQYTWPLYTEAFF
>TRBV6-1|TRBJ1-1|.|.
TGTGCCAGCAGTGAGGGATTCCGGGCCACTGAAGCTTTCTTT
CASSEGFRATEAFF
>TRBV19|TRBJ2-2|.|.
TGTGCCAGTAGTAGTGGACTCCCTTACACCGGGGAGCTGTTTTTT
CASSSGLPYTGELFF
>TRBV20-1|TRBJ2-1|.|.
TGCAGTGCGTCAAATATGAATGAGCAGTTCTTC
CSASNMNEQFF
>TRBV2|TRBJ1-1|TRBD1|.
TGTGCCAGCAGGTCGACAGGGAATGACGCTGAAGCTTTCTTT
CASRSTGNDAEAFF
>TRBV7-2|TRBJ1-6|.|.
TGTGCCAGCAGCGGGAATTCACCCCTCCACTTT
CASSGNSPLHF
>TRBV25-1|TRBJ2-7|TRBD2|.
TGTGCCAGCAGCTGGGGGGACTACGGGCAGTACTTC
CASSWGDYGQYF
>TRBV2|TRBJ2-1|TRBD2|once
TGTGCCAGCAGGGGGACTAGCGTCGAAGAGCAGTTCTTC
CASRGTSVEEQFF
>TRBV18|TRBJ2-7|TRBD1|.
TGTGCCAGCTCTGAGACAGGGACCCTCGGCGAGCAGTACTTC
CASSETGTLGEQYF
>TRBV9|TRBJ2-3|TRBD2|once
TGTGCCAGCAGCCTATCCGGGACTAGCGTTACAGATACGCAGTATTTT
CASSLSGTSVTDTQYF
>TRBV5-1|TRBJ2-2|.|.
TGCGCCAGCAGCTTGTCTGCGGGACAGAGGACCGGGGAGCTGTTTTTT
CASSLSAGQRTGELFF
>TRBV7-9|TRBJ1-1|.|.
TGTGCCAGCAGCGATCGACGGGAGAACACTGAAGCTTTCTTT
CASSDRRENTEAFF
>TRBV28|TRBJ1-5|.|.
TGTGCCAGCAGTTGGGCAGGGTATAGCAATCAGCCCCAGCATTTT
CASSWAGYSNQPQHF
>TRBV5-1|TRBJ2-5|.|.
TGCGCCAGCAGCTTCGAAGAGACCCAGTACTTC
CASSFEETQYF
>TRBV19|TRBJ2-6|.|.
TGTGCCAGTAGTATTGGCGGGGCCAACGTCCTGACTTTC
CASSIGGANVLTF
>TRBV6-6|TRBJ2-3|.|.
TGTGCCAGCCGTCCGGTGTGGGAAAGAACGGATACGCAGTATTTT
CASRPVWERTDTQYF
>TRBV7-9|TRBJ2-1|.|.
TGTGCCAGCAGCGCAACTGCCGAGCTTACAAGTGCAGGGTTCTTC
CASSATAELTSAGFF
>TRBV10-3|TRBJ2-5|TRBD2|.
TGTGCCATCAGTCCTAGGACTAGCGGGGGGGGAGAGACCCAGTACTTC
CAISPRTSGGGETQYF
>TRBV6-5|TRBJ2-2|.|.
TGTGCCAGCAGACCAACAGGGAGGACCGGGGAGCTGTTTTTT
CASRPTGRTGELFF
>TRBV13|TRBJ1-1|.|once
TGTGCCAGCAGCCCGGACGGGGAGAACACTGAAGCTTTCTTT
CASSPDGENTEAFF
>TRBV18|TRBJ1-1|.|.
TGTGCCAGCTCACCACGTTCAGCGGCGACGGCCACTGAAGCTTTCTTT
CASSPRSAATATEAFF
>TRBV3-1/TRBV3-2|TRBJ2-7|.|.
TGTGCCAGCAGCCAACGGTCGTACGAGCAGTACTTC
CASSQRSYEQYF
>TRBV28|TRBJ1-5|.|.
TGTGCCAGCACCCGGGGGGGCAATCAGCCCCAGCATTTT
CASTRGGNQPQHF
>TRBV2|TRBJ1-6|TRBD1|.
TGTGCCAGCAGCCAAGAAGAAACGGGAGGACAGGGGCCCTCACCCCTCCACTTT
CASSQEETGGQGPSPLHF
>TRBV19|TRBJ1-1|TRBD1|once
TGTGCCAGTAGTACCGCCGGGACAGGGGGTCAAGCTTTCTTT
CASSTAGTGGQAFF
>TRBV27|TRBJ1-2|.|.
TGTGCCAGCAGTTTAAGAGGGGGGTTCGGTGGCTACACCTTC
CASSLRGGFGGYTF
>TRBV7-8|TRBJ2-5|TRBD2|.
TGTGCCAGCAGCTTACAGCCTAGCGGGGGAGTGGAGACCCAGTACTTC
CASSLQPSGGVETQYF
>TRBV6-2/TRBV6-3|TRBJ2-2|.|once
TGTGCCAGCAGTTCAATGGGGCGGGGAAGCACCGGGGAGCTGTTTTTT
CASSSMGRGSTGELFF
>TRBV27|TRBJ1-2|.|.
TGTGCCAGCAGACCGCGGACGGGGGGCGTTTCTGTTGGCTACACCTTC
CASRPRTGGVSVGYTF
>TRBV5-6|TRBJ1-1|.|.
TGTGCCAGCAGCCACCTGAACACTGAAGCTTTCTTT
CASSHLNTEAFF
>TRBV6-2/TRBV6-3|TRBJ1-6|.|.
TGTGCCAGCAGTCGCTCGGGACCGTCCGATGAGGGTTCACCCCTCCACTTT
CASSRSGPSDEGSPLHF
>TRBV7-9|TRBJ1-1|TRBD1|.
TGTGCCAGCAGCAAAGACAGGGACACTGAAGCTTTCTTT
CASSKDRDTEAFF
>TRBV19|TRBJ2-7|TRBD2|.
TGTGCCAGTAGTATGGGACTAGCGGGAGTGGGCTCCTACGAGCAGTACTTC
CASSMGLAGVGSYEQYF
>TRBV7-2|TRBJ2-7|.|.
TGTGCCAGCAGCTTAGTGGGCTTCGAGCAGTACTTC
CASSLVGFEQYF
>TRBV7-2|TRBJ1-1|.|.
TGTGCCAGCGGATGGACACATATGAACACTGAAGCTTTCTTT
CASGWTHMNTEAFF
>TRBV5-1|TRBJ2-5|.|many
TGCGCCAGCAGCTTGGAGGCAGGGAGAGAGACCCAGTACTTC
CASSLEAGRETQYF
>TRBV18|TRBJ2-5|.|.
TGTGCCAGCTCTGGAGACTCGGGGGACGGGGGAGAGACCCAGTACTTC
CASSGDSGDGGETQYF
>TRBV6-1|TRBJ2-1|.|.
TGTGCCAGCAGTGAAGCGATGCCAGGGGGAGGCGAGCAGTTCTTC
CASSEAMPGGGEQFF
>TRBV7-2|TRBJ2-7|.|.
TGTGCCAGCAGTCCCACTGACGGCTACGAGCAGTACTTC
CASSPTDGYEQYF
>TRBV11-2|TRBJ1-2|.|once
TGTGCCAGCAGCTTCTTACAATCGGATGGCTACACCTTC
CASSFLQSDGYTF
>TRBV27|TRBJ2-7|.|few
TGTGCCAGCGGGAATCGAGTGCAGTACTTC
CASGNRVQYF
>TRBV14|TRBJ1-2|.|.
TGTGCCAGCAGCCTCTGGAGTTCGTATGGCTACACCTTC
CASSLWSSYGYTF
>TRBV6-2/TRBV6-3|TRBJ2-2|TRBD2|.
TGTGCCAGCAGTGAGCGGGACGACACCGGGGAGCTGTTTTTT
CASSERDDTGELFF
>TRBV7-9|TRBJ1-1|TRBD1|.
TGTGCCAGCAGCTTAGCGACAGGGCGCACTGAAGCTTTCTTT
CASSLATGRTEAFF
>TRBV19|TRBJ1-5|TRBD1|.
TGTGCCAGTAGTAACGCCAGGGGGGTGGTTCGAGCGCAGCCCCAGCATTTT
CASSNARGVVRAQPQHF
>TRBV19|TRBJ2-1|TRBD1|.
TGTGCCAGTAGAGGGTGGCAGGGGGCGAATGAGCAGTTCTTC
CASRGWQGANEQFF
>TRBV4-3|TRBJ1-1|.|once
TGCGCCAGCAGCCAAGAACCCGGGCGGCTCACTGAAGCTTTCTTT
CASSQEPGRLTEAFF
>TRBV28|TRBJ2-3|.|few
TGTGCCAGCAGTTTTCTTGGGAACACAGATACGCAGTATTTT
CASSFLGNTDTQYF
>TRBV27|TRBJ2-1|.|.
TGTGCCAGCAGTTTACGTCAGCTTATGGAGCAGTTCTTC
CASSLRQLMEQFF
>TRBV3-1/TRBV3-2|TRBJ2-3|.|.
TGTGCCAGCAGCCAAGGGCCTCCGGGAGATACGCAGTATTTT
CASSQGPPGDTQYF
>TRBV9|TRBJ2-1|.|.
TGTGCCAGCAGCGTATATCCCCCCGGAAGCCCCTACAATGAGCAGTTCTTC
CASSVYPPGSPYNEQFF
>TRBV13|TRBJ2-7|TRBD1|.
TGTGCCAGCAGCACCCGGGACAGCTCCTACGAGCAGTACTTC
CASSTRDSSYEQYF